Each of the 9 T cell receptor beta chains below was sequenced from the same sample in a study of cytomegalovirus exposure and HLA in healthy donors. The PCR made use of 60 Vbeta and 13 Jbeta primers. TCRdb's copy holds only in-frame clones and misses some; the assay was immunoSEQ multiplex PCR. This table holds roughly 120,000 clones, approximately 8.7% found once. Material for sequencing was PBMCs. The receptors come from a man aged 40-55 years in good health and CMV-seronegative.

This clone turned up a few times. Different DNA sequences within this sample yield the same CDR3. The chain employs TRBV5-1 and TRBJ2-1, with 10 positions matching TRBD2. This CDR3 contains 15 residues. Unmatched junction bases numbered 3, after V lost 0 bases and J lost 6 bases. Germline-derived CDR1 and CDR2 are SGHRS and YFSETQ. The CDR3 DNA is TGCGCCAGCAGCTTGGGGGCTAGCGGGGGCAATGAGCAGTTCTTC. This gives the protein CASSLGASGGNEQFF.

This clone was observed a handful of times. The rearrangement uses TRBV5-1 and TRBJ2-2; no clear D gene. Deletions cut 5 bases from V and 4 bases from J, with 6 bases between. Germline CDR1 and CDR2: SGHRS and YFSETQ. The CDR3 sequence is 12 residues long. In DNA form, the CDR3 reads TGCGCCAGCAGGAGTATCACCGGGGAGCTGTTTTTT. Translated, it gives CASRSITGELFF.

This clone came up a few times. This chain uses TRBV7-2 with TRBJ2-4; TRBD2 matches 9 bases. V shed 4 bases, J shed 6 bases, and the junction held 7 bases outside the gene matches. The CDR3 consists of 15 residues. CDR1 is SGHTA and CDR2 is FQGNSA in the germline V gene. In DNA form, the CDR3 reads TGTGCCAGCAGCTCCTTAGCGGGGGTTGTAAACATTCAGTACTTC. Translated: CASSSLAGVVNIQYF. Full variable domain (remainder filled in from reference TRBV7-2 and TRBJ2-4): GAGVSQSPSNKVTEKGKDVELRCDPISGHTALYWYRQSLGQGLEFLIYFQGNSAPDKSGLPSDRFSAERTGGSVSTLTIQRTQQEDSAVYLCASSSLAGVVNIQYFGAGTRLSVL.

This clone was detected a few times. The chain has TRBV5-1 and TRBJ1-1; 7 bases are shared with TRBD1. V lost 4 bases to trimming and J lost 5 bases; unmatched junction nucleotides: 8. The CDR3 length is 14 residues. Looked up from germline, CDR1 is SGHRS and CDR2 is YFSETQ. CDR3 DNA: TGCGCCAGCAGCCAAGACAGGGTGGGAACTGAAGCTTTCTTT. It specifies CASSQDRVGTEAFF.

The rearrangement joins TRBV11-1 to TRBJ2-2, with a tentative D call TRBD1 (5 bases). CDR3 length: 16 amino acids. The V and J ends lost 4 bases and 0 bases respectively, with 12 bases between them. CDR1 and CDR2 (germline): SGHAT, FQDESV (reference sequence). The CDR3 bases are TGTGCCAGCAGCTCCCAGGGTAGTGCGAACACCGGGGAGCTGTTTTTT. Translation: CASSSQGSANTGELFF. The full variable domain, in which reference TRBV11-1 and TRBJ2-2 provide the parts outside the CDR3, is EAEVAQSPRYKITEKSQAVAFWCDPISGHATLYWYRQILGQGPELLVQFQDESVVDDSQLPKDRFSAERLKGVDSTLKIQPAELGDSAMYLCASSSQGSANTGELFFGEGSRLTVL.

This clone was found a few times. The chain uses TRBV9 and TRBJ2-2; 7 nucleotides agree with TRBD2. This CDR3 is built from 19 residues. Trimming at V came to 0 bases and at J to 4 bases, leaving 15 bases not matched to a gene. CDR1 and CDR2 from the germline V gene are SGDLS and YYNGEE. The CDR3 loop is CASSVVPPGLGPSTGELFF. Written as DNA, the CDR3 is TGTGCCAGCAGCGTAGTCCCTCCTGGACTAGGGCCGAGCACCGGGGAGCTGTTTTTT.

This clone occurred many times. The V call is TRBV6-5, the J call TRBJ1-1, with TRBD1 identical over 8 bases. This CDR3 is built from 11 residues. In germline, CDR1 is MNHEY, CDR2 SVGAGI. V lost 6 bases and J lost 7; bases outside the gene matches: 1. CDR3: CASRDRVEAFF. CDR3 in DNA: TGTGCCAGCAGGGACAGGGTTGAAGCTTTCTTT.

This chain uses TRBV4-3 with TRBJ1-6; D uncertain. The V gene's germline CDR1 is LGHNA and CDR2 YSLEER. Trimming shortened V by 0 bases and J by 7 bases, and 7 bases separated the two germline ends. CDR3 length: 14 residues. Written as DNA, the CDR3 is TGCGCCAGCAGCCAAGATCGCCAGAATTCACCCCTCCACTTT. This encodes CASSQDRQNSPLHF.

This clone was observed a handful of times. This rearrangement joins TRBV4-2 to TRBJ1-6; D perhaps matches TRBD1 (5 bases). With 0 bases removed from V and 9 bases from J, the gap between germline ends came to 15 bases. The CDR3 consists of 16 residues. Per the germline V gene, CDR1 is LGHNA and CDR2 is YNFKEQ. The chain's CDR3 is CASSQEEGLYGSPLHF. The CDR3 DNA reads TGTGCCAGCAGCCAAGAGGAGGGGTTGTATGGTTCACCCCTCCACTTT.